This entry describes one T cell receptor (beta chain). The data stem from a study of blood T cell repertoires in COVID-19. Study information: Acute and convalescent COVID-19 samples came from the United States, Italy and Spain.

The germline gives CDR1 SGHRS, CDR2 YFSETQ. The CDR3 runs to 16 residues. The germline V and J ends were trimmed by 0 bases and 4 bases, with 13 bases remaining between them. In the original analysis: Nucleated cell counts were estimated from reference gene primer amplification. Produced via immunoSEQ multiplex PCR; TCRdb's table is partial and in-frame only. V, J and clone size are those of that table, while D and trimming were read from the DNA. Among about 270,000 clones listed, roughly 86% were seen once. The sample was peripheral blood. V gene TRBV5-1 combines with J gene TRBJ1-4; D might be TRBD1 (6 bases). The receptor was derived from a woman aged 60-75 years who had recovered from COVID-19. The CDR3 nucleotides read TGCGCCAGCAGCTTGGGGCAGACAGGAGGTAATGAAAAACTGTTTTTT. It codes for CASSLGQTGGNEKLFF.